This T cell receptor beta chain was sequenced in a study of blood T cell repertoires in COVID-19. Study at large: Sites in the United States, Italy and Spain provided acute and convalescent COVID-19 samples. Sample material is recorded as cDNA or gDNA derived from T cells, B-cell-depleted T cells, or PBMCs.

CDR1 is SEHNR and CDR2 is FQNEAQ in the germline V gene (reference sequence). The CDR3 is made up of 13 amino acids. The J segment lost 2 bases and the V segment lost 6 bases, leaving 3 bases of the junction unmatched. During active infection, Seattle patients enrolled and were then monitored through disease. This clone has just a few counts. Per the original data handling: Nucleated cell number was recorded as an estimate derived from reference gene primer amplification. This table comes from immunoSEQ multiplex PCR, and its TCRdb copy is limited to in-frame clones, with some not included. That table gives V, J and clone size, and the DNA gave D and trimming. The sample has about 150,000 clones, about 83% seen once; the top ten hold under 3.5%.

Material: peripheral blood. This TCR was recovered from a woman of 80 years or more with COVID-19, enrolled during active disease. This rearrangement joins TRBV7-9 to TRBJ2-7, with 8 positions matching TRBD2. The DNA of the CDR3 is TGTGCCAGCAGGAGCGGGGGAACCTACGAGCAGTACTTC. Encoded protein: CASRSGGTYEQYF.